Here is one T cell receptor beta chain with its context. As defined, naive CD8 cells were CD45RO-negative and positively selected for CCR7, with terminally differentiated effector memory CD45RA+ cells excluded. This specimen comes from a study of shared clonotypes between healthy human individuals. The germline V gene encodes CDR1 MNHEY and CDR2 SMNVEV (reference sequence). The CDR3 consists of 14 residues. Between the trimmed V and J ends, which lost 2 bases and 4 bases, there was a span of 9 bases. In the original workflow: ImmunoSEQ sequences covered only the junction and lacked quality scores; filtering therefore differed. Repertoires were generated with immunoSEQ multiplex PCR, while TCRdb's copy carries only in-frame clones and drops some. For V, J and clone size, that table is used; D and trimming come from the DNA. The top ten hold about 0.11% of the sample, which has some 600,000 clones, approximately 96% seen once.

This clonotype was sampled from a woman aged 30 to 39 in good health. The genes are TRBV27 and TRBJ2-1, with a possible D match to TRBD2 (6 bases). Specimen: naive CD8+ T cells sorted from blood. The CDR3, as DNA: TGTGCCAGCAGTTTAGCGGGACCTTACAATGAGCAGTTCTTC. As protein: CASSLAGPYNEQFF.